This TCR beta chain is drawn from a study of blood T cell repertoires in COVID-19. Study information: Samples came from the United States, Italy and Spain, spanning acute and convalescent COVID-19.

Germline V gives CDR1 MNHEY, CDR2 SMNVEV (reference sequence). CDR3 length: 16 residues. With 4 bases removed from V and 0 bases from J, the gap between germline ends came to 14 bases. How the authors handled the data: Researchers report that nucleated cell counts were estimated from reference gene primer amplification. Assay: immunoSEQ multiplex PCR; the TCRdb copy retains only in-frame clones and omits some. V, J and clone size are taken as reported in that table, and D and trimming were inferred from the DNA itself. The sample shows some 120,000 clones, about 81% of them seen only once. The receptor's source is a man younger than 40 with COVID-19, enrolled during active disease. The sequencing input was peripheral blood. The J gene is TRBJ2-3, the V gene TRBV27, with no clear D. In nucleotides, the CDR3 is TGTGCCAGCAGTTCCCGCCCCGTTACTAGCACAGATACGCAGTATTTT. It is translated as CASSSRPVTSTDTQYF.